The 4 T cell receptor beta chains below were found in one sample sequenced in a study of control samples from healthy donors and cancer patients. Produced via immunoSEQ multiplex PCR; TCRdb's table is partial and in-frame only. Of about 160,000 clones listed, less than 95% are singletons. The source material was PBMCs. All receptors derive from a man aged 55 to 69 with colorectal cancer.

This chain uses TRBV30 with TRBJ1-3, with 7 positions matching TRBD1. With V trimmed by 5 bases and J by 2 bases, 3 bases remained unmatched. Germline V gene sequence: CDR1 GTSNPN, CDR2 SVGIG (reference sequence). CDR3 length equals 13 residues. CDR3 in DNA: TGTGCCTGGGACAGGGAAACTGGAAACACCATATATTTT. Amino acid sequence: CAWDRETGNTIYF.

The CDR3 region is CASSQQETQYF. CDR3 DNA sequence: TGTGCCAGCAGCCAGCAAGAGACCCAGTACTTC. The rearrangement joins TRBV3-1 (or the pseudogene TRBV3-2) to TRBJ2-5; D is ambiguous. The CDR3 totals 11 residues. The germline V gene encodes CDR1 LGHDT and CDR2 YNNKEL (reference sequence). V lost 3 bases and J lost 2, with 1 base in between.

Written as DNA, the CDR3 is TGTGCCAGTAGTCCCAGTTGGGGACAGGGGGCTGGTAATTCACCCCTCCACTTT. Translated: CASSPSWGQGAGNSPLHF. The gene calls are TRBV19 and TRBJ1-6, with 12 bases matching TRBD1. The germline CDR1 and CDR2 sequences are LNHDA and SQIVND (reference sequence). The CDR3 runs 18 residues. With 5 bases clipped from V and 6 bases from J, the junction kept 11 bases outside the gene matches.

The V call is TRBV5-1, the J call TRBJ1-1, with TRBD1 matching 10 bases. The CDR3 has 16 residues. Germline CDR1 reads SGHRS; CDR2 reads YFSETQ. V trimming: 4 bases; J trimming: 1 base; junction bases outside the gene matches: 7. CDR3: CASSPGQGVPNTEAFF. The CDR3 DNA sequence: TGCGCCAGCAGCCCAGGACAGGGGGTCCCGAACACTGAAGCTTTCTTT.